These T cell receptor beta chains were read from a single sample in a study of blood T cell repertoires in COVID-19. TCRdb's copy holds only in-frame clones and misses some; the assay was immunoSEQ multiplex PCR. The sample yields 85,000 to 110,000 clones, approximately 88% seen once. Sequences were obtained from peripheral blood. The receptors were gathered from a human donor in a cohort sampled during active COVID-19. CDR3s include the opening cysteine and the closing phenylalanine or tryptophan. A D gene is named only where the DNA matches it firmly. Rows give clone size only sometimes, using once, few, many, or a class for an expanded clone.

clone_size	v_call	d_call	j_call	cdr3_nt	cdr3_aa
-	TRBV7-9	TRBD2	TRBJ2-1	TGTGCCAGCAGTCCTAATCCACTAGCGGGGGGGCCCAGGAATGAGCAGTTCTTC	CASSPNPLAGGPRNEQFF
few	TRBV15	-	TRBJ2-5	TGTGCCACCAGCAGAGATTCAGGGACTCGGGAGACCCAGTACTTC	CATSRDSGTRETQYF
once	TRBV10-3	-	TRBJ2-2	TGTGCCATCAGTGATAGCACCGGGGAGCTGTTTTTT	CAISDSTGELFF
-	TRBV6-5	-	TRBJ1-4	TGTGCCAGCAGTACCCAGACCCAGGTTAATGAAAAACTGTTTTTT	CASSTQTQVNEKLFF
-	TRBV24-1	-	TRBJ1-1	TGTGCCACCCAAGGACAGCCAGGCACTGAAGCTTTCTTT	CATQGQPGTEAFF
once	TRBV7-2	TRBD1	TRBJ1-1	TGTGCCAGCGCAACGGGACAGTCGAACACTGAAGCTTTCTTT	CASATGQSNTEAFF
-	TRBV5-1	-	TRBJ1-2	TGCGCCAGCAGCTTGGAGCAGGGGCAGCACTATGGCTACACCTTC	CASSLEQGQHYGYTF
-	TRBV5-1	TRBD1	TRBJ2-7	TGCGCCAGCAGCGTTACAGGGGGGAATTTCCCGAAGCAGTACTTC	CASSVTGGNFPKQYF
-	TRBV30	-	TRBJ1-5	TGTGCCTGGAGTGGGACAGCGGTTCAGCCCCAGCATTTT	CAWSGTAVQPQHF
-	TRBV11-3	-	TRBJ2-4	TGTGCCAGCAGCGAGCTTCAGTACTTC	CASSELQYF
-	TRBV5-6	-	TRBJ1-2	TGTGCCAGCACCCTCCGGGGTTTGGAGAATGGCTACACCTTC	CASTLRGLENGYTF